This T cell receptor beta chain was profiled in a study of PD-1 blockade in classical Hodgkin lymphoma (dated by TCRdb to the early 2020s). Regarding the research as a whole: The study used TCR beta sequencing and CyTOF to define a peripheral blood immune signature of response to PD-1 blockade in classical Hodgkin lymphoma. What the work shows at the level of the full study, not this receptor alone: The study was restricted to a single clinical trial cohort, and the causes of repertoire differences, possibly disease activity or prior therapy, were left undefined. Newly diagnosed patients were reported to have lower baseline TCR diversity than healthy donors, and relapsed/refractory patients were reported to have lower baseline TCR diversity still.

Explained via the paper, the time point label denotes: newly diagnosed, previously untreated cHL patient sample. PBMCs from patients with newly diagnosed, previously untreated classical Hodgkin lymphoma were sequenced as a comparison group for the relapsed/refractory trial patients. Peripheral blood was collected in 8 mL Vacutainer Cell Preparation Tubes, from which PBMCs were isolated by centrifugation and then cryopreserved. V and J are trimmed by 2 bases and 2 bases, and the gene matches miss 14 bases of the junction. CDR1 and CDR2 are read off the germline V gene as SGHRS and YFSETQ. Taken from cysteine to phenylalanine, the CDR3 has 19 residues. The only DNA kept is the CDR3, 57 bases in frame from the first base. Genomic DNA was isolated using the Qiagen DNeasy kit from unsorted PBMCs as well as from negatively selected CD4+ and CD8+ fractions. TCR beta CDR3 regions were amplified by immunoSEQ multiplex PCR using primers annealing to V and J segments. A synthetic immune receptor repertoire was used to minimize amplification bias, and any residual bias was removed computationally once sequencing was done. The paper's processing steps were these. Repertoire diversity was quantified as the Shannon entropy index using custom Python scripts. The unsorted, CD4+ and CD8+ repertoires were each analyzed separately, with the exception of combined analyses, where CD4+ and CD8+ sequences were merged in silico. In its TCRdb copy, this immuneACCESS table keeps in-frame sequences only and misses some clones. Where compared with another copy, unresolved V genes explain less than half of these, and the others have no known cause. V and J calls and clone size are copied from that table; D and trimming were computed from the DNA. The sample table records about 17,000 clones; more than 80% of these occur just once. Less than 8.5% of the sample lies in the top ten.

As regards this clone: The antigen it binds to is not known. There are no base qualities to consult, and no much larger clone falls within one base.

The rearrangement joined TRBV5-1 to TRBJ2-5, and 11 bases in between align with TRBD1. Sequencing input: peripheral blood mononuclear cells (PBMCs). The TCR comes from a human donor with classical Hodgkin lymphoma. The CDR3 in this case is CASSFHRSRGTGGQETQYF. The bases are TGCGCCAGCAGCTTCCATCGGAGCAGGGGGACAGGGGGACAAGAGACCCAGTACTTC.